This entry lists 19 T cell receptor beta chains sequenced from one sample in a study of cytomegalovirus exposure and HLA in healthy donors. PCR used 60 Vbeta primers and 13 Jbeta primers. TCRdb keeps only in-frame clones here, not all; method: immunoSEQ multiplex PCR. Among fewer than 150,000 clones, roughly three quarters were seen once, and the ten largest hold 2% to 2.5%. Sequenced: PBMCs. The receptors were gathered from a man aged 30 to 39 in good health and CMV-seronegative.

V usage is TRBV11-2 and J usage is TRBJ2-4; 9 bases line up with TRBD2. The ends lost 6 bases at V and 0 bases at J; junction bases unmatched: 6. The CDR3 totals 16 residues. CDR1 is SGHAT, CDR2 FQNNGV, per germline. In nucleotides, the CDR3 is TGTGCCAGCAGGATAGCGGGAGAACTAGCCAAAAACATTCAGTACTTC. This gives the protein CASRIAGELAKNIQYF.

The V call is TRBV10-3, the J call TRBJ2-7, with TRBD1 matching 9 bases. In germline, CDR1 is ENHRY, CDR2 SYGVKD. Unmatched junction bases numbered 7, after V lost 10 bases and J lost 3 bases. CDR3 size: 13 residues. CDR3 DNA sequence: TGTGCCACTAGGACAGGGGACTTCTACGAGCAGTACTTC. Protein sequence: CATRTGDFYEQYF.

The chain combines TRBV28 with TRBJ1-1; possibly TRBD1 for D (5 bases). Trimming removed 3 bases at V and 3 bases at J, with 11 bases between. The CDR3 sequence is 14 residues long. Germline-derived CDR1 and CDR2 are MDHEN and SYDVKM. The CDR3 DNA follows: TGTGCCAGCAGTTTTCGTGGGGGGTACACTGAAGCTTTCTTT. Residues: CASSFRGGYTEAFF.

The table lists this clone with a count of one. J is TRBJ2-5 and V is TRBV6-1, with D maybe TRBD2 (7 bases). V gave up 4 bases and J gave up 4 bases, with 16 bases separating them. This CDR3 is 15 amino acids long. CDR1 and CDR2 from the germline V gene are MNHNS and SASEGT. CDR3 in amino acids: CASSGSSGGGETQYF. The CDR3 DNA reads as TGTGCCAGCAGTGGTTCTAGCGGAGGGGGAGAGACCCAGTACTTC.

CDR3 sequence: CAWSLAGLSTYEQYF. In DNA, the CDR3 is TGTGCCTGGAGCCTAGCGGGGCTATCCACCTACGAGCAGTACTTC. The chain couples TRBV30 to TRBJ2-7; TRBD2 aligns across 9 bases. The CDR3 contains 15 residues. V lost 3 bases to trimming and J lost 2 bases; unmatched junction nucleotides: 8. The germline V gene encodes CDR1 GTSNPN and CDR2 SVGIG (reference sequence).

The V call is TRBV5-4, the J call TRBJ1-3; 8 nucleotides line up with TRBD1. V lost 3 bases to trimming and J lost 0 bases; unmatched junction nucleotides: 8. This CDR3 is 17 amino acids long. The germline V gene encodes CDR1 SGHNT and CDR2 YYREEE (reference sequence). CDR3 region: CASSWATDRDSGNTIYF. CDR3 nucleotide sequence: TGTGCCAGCAGCTGGGCGACGGACAGGGACTCTGGAAACACCATATATTTT.

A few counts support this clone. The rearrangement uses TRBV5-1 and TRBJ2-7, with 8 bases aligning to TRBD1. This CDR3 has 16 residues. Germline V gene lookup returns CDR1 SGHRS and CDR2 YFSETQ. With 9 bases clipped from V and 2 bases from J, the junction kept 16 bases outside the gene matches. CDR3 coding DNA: TGCGCCACACGAAAGGGGCTGATACAGGGGGCCTACGAGCAGTACTTC. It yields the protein CATRKGLIQGAYEQYF.

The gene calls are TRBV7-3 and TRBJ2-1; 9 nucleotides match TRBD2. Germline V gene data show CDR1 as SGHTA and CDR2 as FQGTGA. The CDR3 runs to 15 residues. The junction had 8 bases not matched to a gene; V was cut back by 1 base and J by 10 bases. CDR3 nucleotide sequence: TGTGCCAGCAGCTTAAGTCTAGCGGGGTCATACGAGCAGTTCTTC. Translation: CASSLSLAGSYEQFF.

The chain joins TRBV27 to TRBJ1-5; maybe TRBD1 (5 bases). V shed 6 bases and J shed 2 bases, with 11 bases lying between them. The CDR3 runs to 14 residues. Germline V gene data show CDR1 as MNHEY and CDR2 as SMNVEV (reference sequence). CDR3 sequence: CASSQGYGNQPQHF. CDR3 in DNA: TGTGCCAGCAGCCAGGGTTACGGCAATCAGCCCCAGCATTTT.

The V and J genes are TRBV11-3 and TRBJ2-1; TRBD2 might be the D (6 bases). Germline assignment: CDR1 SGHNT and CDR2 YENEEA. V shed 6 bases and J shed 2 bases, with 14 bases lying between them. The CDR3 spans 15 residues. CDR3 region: CASSRDSNAYNEQFF. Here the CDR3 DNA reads TGTGCCAGCAGTCGGGACTCGAACGCCTACAATGAGCAGTTCTTC.

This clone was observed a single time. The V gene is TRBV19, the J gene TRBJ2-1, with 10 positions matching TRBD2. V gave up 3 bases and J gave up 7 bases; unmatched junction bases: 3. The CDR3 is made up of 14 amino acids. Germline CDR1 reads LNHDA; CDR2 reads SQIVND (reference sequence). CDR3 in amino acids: CASSIASGSNEQFF. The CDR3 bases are TGTGCCAGTAGTATCGCTAGCGGGAGTAATGAGCAGTTCTTC.

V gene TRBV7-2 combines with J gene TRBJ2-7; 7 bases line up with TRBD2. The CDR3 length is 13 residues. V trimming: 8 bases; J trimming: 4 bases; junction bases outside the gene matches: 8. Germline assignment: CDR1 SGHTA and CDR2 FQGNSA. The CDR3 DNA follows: TGTGCCAGCCGCCGAGCGGGGACGTACGAGCAGTACTTC. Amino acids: CASRRAGTYEQYF. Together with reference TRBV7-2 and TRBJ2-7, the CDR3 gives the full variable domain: GAGVSQSPSNKVTEKGKDVELRCDPISGHTALYWYRQSLGQGLEFLIYFQGNSAPDKSGLPSDRFSAERTGGSVSTLTIQRTQQEDSAVYLCASRRAGTYEQYFGPGTRLTVT.

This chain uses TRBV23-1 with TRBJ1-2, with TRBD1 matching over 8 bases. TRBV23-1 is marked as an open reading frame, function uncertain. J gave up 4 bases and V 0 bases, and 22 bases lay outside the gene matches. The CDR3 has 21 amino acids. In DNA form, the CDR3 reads TGCGCCAGCAGTCAATCTACCGGTGGGGGGCAGGGGGCGGGGGCGGGCTATGGCTACACCTTC. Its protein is CASSQSTGGGQGAGAGYGYTF.

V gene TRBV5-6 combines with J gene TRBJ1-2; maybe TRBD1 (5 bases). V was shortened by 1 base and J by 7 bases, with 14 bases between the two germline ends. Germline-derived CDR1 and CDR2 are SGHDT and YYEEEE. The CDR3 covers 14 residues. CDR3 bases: TGTGCCAGCAGCTTGAGTACCCCAGGGATTGGCTACACCTTC. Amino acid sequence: CASSLSTPGIGYTF.

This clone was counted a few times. The CDR3 region has the DNA TGCGCCAGCAGCGCTAGGACAGGGGACCAAGAGACCCAGTACTTC. This encodes CASSARTGDQETQYF. The gene calls are TRBV5-1 and TRBJ2-5; 9 positions agree with TRBD1. The ends lost 4 bases at V and 0 bases at J; junction bases unmatched: 4. Germline assignment: CDR1 SGHRS and CDR2 YFSETQ. This CDR3 has 15 amino acids.

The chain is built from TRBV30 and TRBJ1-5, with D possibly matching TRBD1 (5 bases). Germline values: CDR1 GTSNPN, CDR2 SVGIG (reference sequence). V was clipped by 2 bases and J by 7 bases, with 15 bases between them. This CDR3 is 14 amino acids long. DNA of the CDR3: TGTGCCTGGAGTTCTGGGGGAGGTTCGCAGCCCCAGCATTTT. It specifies CAWSSGGGSQPQHF.

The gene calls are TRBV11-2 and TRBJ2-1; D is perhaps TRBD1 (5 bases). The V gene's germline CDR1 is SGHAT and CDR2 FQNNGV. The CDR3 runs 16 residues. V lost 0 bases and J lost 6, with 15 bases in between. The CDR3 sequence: CASSLDLGRVINEQFF. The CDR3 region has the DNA TGTGCCAGCAGCTTAGATCTGGGCAGGGTGATCAATGAGCAGTTCTTC.

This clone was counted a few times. The CDR3 protein is CASAGPYQPQHF. CDR3 DNA sequence: TGTGCCAGCGCGGGACCTTACCAGCCCCAGCATTTT. The chain uses TRBV2 and TRBJ1-5; perhaps TRBD1 as D (5 bases). Germline CDR1 and CDR2: SNHLY and FYNNEI. The CDR3 is made up of 12 amino acids. V was cut by 8 bases and J by 7 bases, with 12 bases left in between.

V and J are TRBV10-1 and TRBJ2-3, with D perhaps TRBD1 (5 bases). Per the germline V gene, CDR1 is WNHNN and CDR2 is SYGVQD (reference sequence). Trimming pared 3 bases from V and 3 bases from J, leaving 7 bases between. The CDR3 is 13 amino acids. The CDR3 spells CASSDQGTDTQYF. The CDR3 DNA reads TGCGCCAGCAGTGACCAGGGAACAGATACGCAGTATTTT.